This TCR beta chain was sequenced in a study of identical twins (dated by TCRdb to the mid-2010s). Notes on the research overall: The study deep-sequenced TCR alpha and beta repertoires from monozygotic twins, unrelated adults of various ages and cord blood to test whether fetal clonotypes persist. To rule out contamination, the twin experiments were replicated at different times with different library preparation protocols. Study-wide findings and limitations: Fewer insertions were carried by abundant cord blood beta clonotypes; a weaker similar trend was observed in young adult naive repertoires, while no such trend was observed in memory repertoires. Because the same donors could not be followed over many years, the conclusions relied on cross-sectional statistical analysis. Invariant T cells such as MAIT and iNKT could partly confound zero-insertion analyses, though diverse VJ usage argued against this for most clonotypes. In monozygotic twins, recombination models systematically underestimated out-of-frame TCR alpha sharing, but the models matched the sharing seen between unrelated individuals. Compared with coincidental sharing between unrelated individuals, out-of-frame TCR alpha sequences shared between twins had an excess of sequences with low generation probability. In beta out-of-frame sequences, excess twin sharing was weaker, because having fewer shared sequences lowered the signal-to-noise ratio.

The library came from 5' RACE. Sequenced on an Illumina HiSeq 2000. Template switching added a universal primer binding site, and the final cDNA carried a unique molecular identifier that allowed TCR cDNA molecules to be counted accurately. First-strand cDNA for TCR alpha and beta chains was synthesized from specific primers in the conserved constant-segment region. To control for contamination, every cDNA library carried two barcodes: a SMART-Mk sample barcode plus Illumina barcodes. TruSeq adapter sequences, together with Illumina sample barcodes, were added in two successive PCR steps. Sequencing of the TCR alpha and beta cDNA libraries was done on the Illumina HiSeq platform using custom primers. On the authors' methods: Raw reads were processed with MiGEC to extract unique molecular identifiers, and MiXCR was used to determine CDR3 positions. For each individual, recombination models were inferred using an EM algorithm with the repgenHMM and IGoR tools. The tcR package in R was used for shared clonotype analysis, with sharing normalized by the product of cloneset sizes. Out-of-frame nonproductive sequences were analyzed to study raw recombination free of thymic and clonal selection effects. Starting from the raw public reads, TCRdb applied fastp trimming at Q25, assembled clones with MiXCR and retained in-frame beta chains. Each entry merges the rows of one CDR3 protein and shows their most common DNA and genes. TCRdb's processing, not the study's, gives the V and J calls here. This sample comprises roughly 690,000 distinct CDR3 sequences, approximately 22% of them detected only once. In total, the top ten clones hold 4% to 5.5% of the sample.

V is pared back by 6 bases and J by 0 bases, with 18 bases lying between the germline termini. The germline V gene (reference sequence) yields MNHEY for CDR1 and SMNVEV for CDR2. From the cysteine through the phenylalanine, the CDR3 covers 16 amino acids. Only the CDR3 portion is preserved as DNA: 48 bases, with reading frame beginning at the first base. Turning to this clonotype: The specificity of this receptor is unknown. Within one base of it there is no much larger clone, and no base qualities were kept.

Only healthy Caucasian donors were included. The twin cohort comprised three pairs of female monozygotic twins, all aged roughly 18 to 29 years. Peripheral blood mononuclear cells were used as the source from which RNA for TCR libraries was isolated. These records were also assigned to another study, of T cells expressing NK-cell markers. Looking at the second paper: In sorted CD3+CD56+NKG2C+, CD3+CD56+NKG2C- and CD3+CD56-NKG2C+ T-cell subsets from 8 or 9 donors, TCR beta-chain repertoires were profiled. Of the eight sequenced donors, seven were found to be HCMV-seropositive and one was found to be HCMV-seronegative. In several experiments an anti-gammadeltaTCR antibody was added to restrict sorting to alphabetaTCR-expressing T cells. In a handful of donors, the dominant CD3+CD56+NKG2C+ clonotypes ranked among the top 10 CD8+ clonotypes, making up 1.0-7.0% of CD8+ T cells. Those dominant clonotypes were again the most abundant among CD3+CD56-NKG2C+ cells in a handful of donors, at about 25-65%. Whether the expanded NKG2C-expressing T cell clones were specific for HCMV antigens remained unclear. All eight donors whose samples were sequenced were randomly selected healthy volunteers, three of them men and five women. A commercial ELISA kit detecting HCMV-specific IgG in serum was used to determine HCMV serostatus. For six donors, bulk peripheral blood T-cell repertoires were additionally sequenced from unsorted PBMC. MIGEC was used to demultiplex reads and group reads by UMI, and MiTCR was used to assemble and quantify clonotypes. Only TCR cDNA sequences supported by at least two reads were kept to exclude erroneous sequences. The tcR package was used for downstream repertoire analysis, with clonotypes matched between fractions based on CDR3 nucleotide sequence plus V segment. VDJmatch was used to annotate antigen specificity against VDJdb, with one amino acid substitution allowed in CDR3.

The sample taken for sequencing was PBMCs. The TCR comes from a woman between 18 and 30 years old in good health. This chain is built from TRBV27 and TRBJ2-7, with the D gene possibly TRBD1 or TRBD2, each one fitting 5 bases. In nucleotide form, the sequence is TGTGCCAGCAGCCTTGACCCCGGGACGGCCTCCTACGAGCAGTACTTC. This translates into CASSLDPGTASYEQYF.